The 3 T cell receptor beta chains reported below all come from one sample, sequenced in a study of CD8 T cells in Susac syndrome. RNA amounts of 0.5 to 1 ug underwent reverse transcription with random hexamers. Each CDR3 protein is one row after TCRdb ran MiXCR on the immunoSEQ multiplex PCR reads. The sample lists roughly 150,000 distinct CDR3 sequences, roughly 95% occurring once. The specimen sequenced was CD4+ T cells from PBMCs. These receptors came from a human donor with multiple sclerosis.

V gene TRBV20-1 combines with J gene TRBJ1-1, with no clear D. The germline gives CDR1 DFQATT, CDR2 SNEGSKA (reference sequence). The CDR3 covers 11 residues. V was clipped by 0 bases and J by 9 bases, with 8 bases between them. This CDR3 reads CSAREKGKAFF. The CDR3 DNA reads as TGCAGTGCTAGAGAGAAAGGTAAAGCTTTCTTT.

V and J are TRBV30 and TRBJ1-1; D is undetermined. Trimming removed 0 bases from V and 10 bases from J, with 9 bases in between. Germline V gene sequence: CDR1 GTSNPN, CDR2 SVGIG (reference sequence). CDR3 size: 11 residues. CDR3 loop: CAWSVPARAFF. CDR3 sequence (DNA): TGTGCCTGGAGTGTACCGGCGCGAGCTTTCTTT.

The rearrangement joins TRBV9 to TRBJ1-1, with unresolved D. This CDR3 has 13 amino acids. Deletions cut 1 base from V and 1 base from J, with 5 bases between. Germline V gene sequence: CDR1 SGDLS, CDR2 YYNGEE. CDR3 nucleotides: TGTGCCAGCAGCGTATTGGGGAACACTGAAGCTTTCTTT. Protein: CASSVLGNTEAFF.